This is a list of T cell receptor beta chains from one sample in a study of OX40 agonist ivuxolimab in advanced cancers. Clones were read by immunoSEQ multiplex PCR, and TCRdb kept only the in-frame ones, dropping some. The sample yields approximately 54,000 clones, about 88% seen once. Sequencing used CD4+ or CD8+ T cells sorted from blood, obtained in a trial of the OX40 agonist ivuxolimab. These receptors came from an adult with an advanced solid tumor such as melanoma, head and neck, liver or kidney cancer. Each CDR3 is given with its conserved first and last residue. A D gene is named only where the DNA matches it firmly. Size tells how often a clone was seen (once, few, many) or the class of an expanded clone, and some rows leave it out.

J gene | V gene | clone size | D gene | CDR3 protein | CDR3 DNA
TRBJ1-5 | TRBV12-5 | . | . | CASGQGINQPQHF | TGTGCTAGTGGTCAGGGAATCAATCAGCCCCAGCATTTT
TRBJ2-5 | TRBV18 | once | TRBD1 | CASSPIYGQGQETQYF | TGTGCCAGCTCACCAATATACGGACAGGGACAAGAGACCCAGTACTTC
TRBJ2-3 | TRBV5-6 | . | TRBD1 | CASRGTAHTQYF | TGTGCCAGCAGGGGGACAGCTCATACGCAGTATTTT
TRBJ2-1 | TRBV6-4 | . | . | CASSDSTRRNNEQFF | TGTGCCAGCAGTGACTCGACACGCCGAAACAATGAGCAGTTCTTC
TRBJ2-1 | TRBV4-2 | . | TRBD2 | CASSPGNGGKGNEQFF | TGTGCCAGCAGCCCGGGAAACGGGGGGAAGGGAAATGAGCAGTTCTTC
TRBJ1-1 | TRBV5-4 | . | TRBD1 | CASSRPTGGETEAFF | TGTGCCAGCAGCCGACCGACAGGGGGCGAGACTGAAGCTTTCTTT
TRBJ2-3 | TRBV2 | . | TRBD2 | CASNPSGRERDTQYF | TGTGCCAGCAATCCATCGGGGCGGGAGCGAGATACGCAGTATTTT
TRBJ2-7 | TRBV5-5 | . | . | CASSLYNTYEQYF | TGTGCCAGCAGCTTGTACAATACCTACGAGCAGTACTTC
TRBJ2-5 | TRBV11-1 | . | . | CASSLGLGETQYF | TGTGCCAGCAGCTTAGGGTTGGGAGAGACCCAGTACTTC
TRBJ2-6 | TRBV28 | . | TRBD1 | CASSLGQGRANVLTF | TGTGCCAGCAGTTTAGGACAGGGTCGGGCCAACGTCCTGACTTTC
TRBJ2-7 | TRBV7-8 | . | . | CASSWKVGTVSYEQYF | TGTGCCAGCAGCTGGAAGGTCGGGACGGTGTCCTACGAGCAGTACTTC
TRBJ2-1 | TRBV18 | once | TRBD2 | CASSLGLAHEQFF | TGTGCCAGCTCTCTTGGACTAGCCCATGAGCAGTTCTTC
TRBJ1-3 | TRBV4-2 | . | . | CASSQGGGTGNTIYF | TGTGCCAGCAGCCAAGGAGGAGGTACTGGAAACACCATATATTTT
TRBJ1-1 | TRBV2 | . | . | CASSEASGAGNTEAFF | TGTGCCAGCAGTGAAGCATCTGGGGCAGGGAACACTGAAGCTTTCTTT
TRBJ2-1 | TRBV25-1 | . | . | CASSGERSSWNEQFF | TGTGCCAGCAGTGGGGAGCGGTCTAGTTGGAATGAGCAGTTCTTC